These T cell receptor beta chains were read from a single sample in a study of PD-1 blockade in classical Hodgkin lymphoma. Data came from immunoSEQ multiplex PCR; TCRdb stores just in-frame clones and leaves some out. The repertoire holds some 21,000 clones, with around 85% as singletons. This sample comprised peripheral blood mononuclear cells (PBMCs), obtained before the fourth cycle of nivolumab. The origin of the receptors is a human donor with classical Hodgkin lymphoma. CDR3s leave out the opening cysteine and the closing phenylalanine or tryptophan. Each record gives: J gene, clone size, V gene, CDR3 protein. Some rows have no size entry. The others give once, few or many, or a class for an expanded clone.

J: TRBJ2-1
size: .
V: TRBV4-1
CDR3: ASSQDPGVVEYNEQF

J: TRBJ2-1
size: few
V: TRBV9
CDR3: ASSLGAASGPLGDEQF

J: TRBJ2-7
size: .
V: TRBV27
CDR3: ASSFAGPYYEQY

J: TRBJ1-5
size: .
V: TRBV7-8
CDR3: ASSSKTDQPQH

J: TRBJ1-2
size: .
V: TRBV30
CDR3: ARSVGQNGYT

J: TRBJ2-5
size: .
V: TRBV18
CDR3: ASSPRGATQY

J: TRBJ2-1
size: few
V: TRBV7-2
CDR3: ASSLDLSTPGGGNEQF

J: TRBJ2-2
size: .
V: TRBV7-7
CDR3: ASSEGQGPGELF

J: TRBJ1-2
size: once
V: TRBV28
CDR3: ASSLNTGAYGYT

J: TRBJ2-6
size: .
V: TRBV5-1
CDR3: ASSTGQNSGANVLT

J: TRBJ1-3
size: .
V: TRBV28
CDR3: ASSSPTASGNTIY